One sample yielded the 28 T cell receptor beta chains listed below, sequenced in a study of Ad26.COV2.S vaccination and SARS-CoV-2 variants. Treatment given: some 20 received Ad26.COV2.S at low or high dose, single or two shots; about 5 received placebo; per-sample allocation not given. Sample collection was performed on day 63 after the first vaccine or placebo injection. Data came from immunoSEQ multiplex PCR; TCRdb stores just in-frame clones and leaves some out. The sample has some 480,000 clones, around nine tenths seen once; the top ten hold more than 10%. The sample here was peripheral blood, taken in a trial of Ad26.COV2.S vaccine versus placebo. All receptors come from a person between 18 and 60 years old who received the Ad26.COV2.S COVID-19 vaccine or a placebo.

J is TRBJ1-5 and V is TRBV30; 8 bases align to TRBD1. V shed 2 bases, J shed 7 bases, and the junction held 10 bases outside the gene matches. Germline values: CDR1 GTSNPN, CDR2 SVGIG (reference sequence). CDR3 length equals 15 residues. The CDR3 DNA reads TGTGCCTGGAGTCCAACCAGGGGGCTCCTCCAGCCCCAGCATTTT. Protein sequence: CAWSPTRGLLQPQHF. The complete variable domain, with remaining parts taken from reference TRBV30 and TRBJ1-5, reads SQTIHQWPATLVQPVGSPLSLECTVEGTSNPNLYWYRQAAGRGLQLLFYSVGIGQISSEVPQNLSASRPQDRQFILSSKKLLLSDSGFYLCAWSPTRGLLQPQHFGDGTRLSIL.

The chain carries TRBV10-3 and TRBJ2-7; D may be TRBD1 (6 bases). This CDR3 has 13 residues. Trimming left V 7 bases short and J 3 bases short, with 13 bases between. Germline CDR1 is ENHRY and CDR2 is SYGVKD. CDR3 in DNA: TGTGCCATCACGGCAGGGGCGGGCTACGAGCAGTACTTC. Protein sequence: CAITAGAGYEQYF.

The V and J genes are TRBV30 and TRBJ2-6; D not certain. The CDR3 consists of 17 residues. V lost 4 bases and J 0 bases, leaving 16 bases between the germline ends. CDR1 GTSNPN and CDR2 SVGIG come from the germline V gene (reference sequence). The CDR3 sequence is CAWIRDRSSSGANVLTF. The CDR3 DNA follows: TGTGCCTGGATAAGGGATAGGAGCTCCTCTGGGGCCAACGTCCTGACTTTC.

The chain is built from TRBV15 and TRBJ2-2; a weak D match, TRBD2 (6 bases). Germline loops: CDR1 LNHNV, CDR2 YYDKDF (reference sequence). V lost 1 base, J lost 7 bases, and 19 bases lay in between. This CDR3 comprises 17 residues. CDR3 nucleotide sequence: TGTGCCACCAGCAGAGGGCGGGTCGGGAGTGGGAACGGGGAGCTGTTTTTT. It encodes CATSRGRVGSGNGELFF. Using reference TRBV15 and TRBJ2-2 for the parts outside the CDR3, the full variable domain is DAMVIQNPRYQVTQFGKPVTLSCSQTLNHNVMYWYQQKSSQAPKLLFHYYDKDFNNEADTPDNFQSRRPNTSFCFLDIRSPGLGDTAMYLCATSRGRVGSGNGELFFGEGSRLTVL.

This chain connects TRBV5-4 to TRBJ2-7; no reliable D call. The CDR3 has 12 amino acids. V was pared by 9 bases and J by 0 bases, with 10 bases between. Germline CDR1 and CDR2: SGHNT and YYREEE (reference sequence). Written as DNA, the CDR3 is TGTGCCACCCGTCCCAGCTCCTACGAGCAGTACTTC. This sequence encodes CATRPSSYEQYF. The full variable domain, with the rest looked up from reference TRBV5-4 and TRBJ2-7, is ETGVTQSPTHLIKTRGQQVTLRCSSQSGHNTVSWYQQALGQGPQFIFQYYREEENGRGNFPPRFSGLQFPNYSSELNVNALELDDSALYLCATRPSSYEQYFGPGTRLTVT.

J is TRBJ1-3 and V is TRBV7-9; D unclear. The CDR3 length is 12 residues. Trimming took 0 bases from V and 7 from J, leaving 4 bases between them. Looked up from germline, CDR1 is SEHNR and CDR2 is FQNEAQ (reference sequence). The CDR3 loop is CASSLAVNTIYF. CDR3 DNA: TGTGCCAGCAGCTTAGCGGTGAACACCATATATTTT.

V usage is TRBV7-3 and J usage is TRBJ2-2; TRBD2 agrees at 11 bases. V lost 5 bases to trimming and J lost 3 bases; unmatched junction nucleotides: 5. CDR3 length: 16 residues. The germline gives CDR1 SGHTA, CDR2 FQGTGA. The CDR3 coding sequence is TGTGCCAGCAGCACTCCGGGACTAGCGGACACCGGGGAGCTGTTTTTT. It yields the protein CASSTPGLADTGELFF. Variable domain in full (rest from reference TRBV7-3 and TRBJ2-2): GAGVSQTPSNKVTEKGKYVELRCDPISGHTALYWYRQSLGQGPEFLIYFQGTGAADDSGLPNDRFFAVRPEGSVSTLKIQRTERGDSAVYLCASSTPGLADTGELFFGEGSRLTVL.

The CDR3: CASSLDLGGLPTGELFF. CDR3 bases: TGTGCCAGCAGCTTAGATCTAGGTGGATTACCTACCGGGGAGCTGTTTTTT. The J gene is TRBJ2-2, the V gene TRBV11-3; no firm D call. Per germline, CDR1 SGHNT and CDR2 YENEEA. The CDR3 totals 17 residues. V lost 0 bases, J lost 5 bases, and 16 bases lay in between.

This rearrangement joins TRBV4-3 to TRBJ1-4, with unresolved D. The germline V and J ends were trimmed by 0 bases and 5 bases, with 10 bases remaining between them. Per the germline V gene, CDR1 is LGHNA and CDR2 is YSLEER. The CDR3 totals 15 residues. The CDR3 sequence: CASSQEGGRNEKLFF. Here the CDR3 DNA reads TGCGCCAGCAGCCAAGAGGGTGGAAGGAATGAAAAACTGTTTTTT.

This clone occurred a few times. The CDR3 DNA is TGCGCCAGCAGCCAAGATCACACAGGGCACTATGGCTACACCTTC. Translation: CASSQDHTGHYGYTF. The rearrangement links TRBV4-3 to TRBJ1-2; possible D gene TRBD1, 6 bases. The CDR3 consists of 15 residues. Trimming removed 0 bases at V and 3 bases at J, with 11 bases between. The germline gives CDR1 LGHNA, CDR2 YSLEER.

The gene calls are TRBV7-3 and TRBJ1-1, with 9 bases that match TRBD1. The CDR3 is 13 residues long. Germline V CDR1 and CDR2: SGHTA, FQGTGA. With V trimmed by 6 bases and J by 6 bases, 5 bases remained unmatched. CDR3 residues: CASSRQGDSEAFF. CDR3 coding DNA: TGTGCCAGCAGTCGACAGGGGGACTCTGAAGCTTTCTTT.

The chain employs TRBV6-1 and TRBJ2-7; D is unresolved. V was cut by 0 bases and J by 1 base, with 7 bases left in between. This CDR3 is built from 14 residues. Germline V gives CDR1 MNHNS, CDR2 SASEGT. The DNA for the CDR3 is TGTGCCAGCAGTGAAGCAGGGCTATCCTACGAGCAGTACTTC. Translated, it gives CASSEAGLSYEQYF.

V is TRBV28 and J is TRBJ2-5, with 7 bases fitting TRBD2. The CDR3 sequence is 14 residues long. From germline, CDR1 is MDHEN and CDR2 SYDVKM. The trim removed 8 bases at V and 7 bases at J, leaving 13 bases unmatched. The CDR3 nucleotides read TGTGCCAGCCGGGAGATAAATCCGGGGGGGACCCAGTACTTC. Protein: CASREINPGGTQYF.

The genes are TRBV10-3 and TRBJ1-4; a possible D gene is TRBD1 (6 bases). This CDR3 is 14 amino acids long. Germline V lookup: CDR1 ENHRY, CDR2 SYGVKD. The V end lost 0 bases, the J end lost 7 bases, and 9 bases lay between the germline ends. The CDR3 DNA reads TGTGCCATCAGTGAGTCGGGGGCCAGTGAAAAACTGTTTTTT. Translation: CAISESGASEKLFF.

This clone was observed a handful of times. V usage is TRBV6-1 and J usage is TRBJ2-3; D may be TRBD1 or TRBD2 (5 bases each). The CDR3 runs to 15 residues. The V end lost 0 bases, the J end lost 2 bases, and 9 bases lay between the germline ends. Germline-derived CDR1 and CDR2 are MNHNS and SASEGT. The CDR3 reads CASSEAQGPTDTQYF. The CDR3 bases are TGTGCCAGCAGTGAAGCGCAGGGACCCACAGATACGCAGTATTTT.

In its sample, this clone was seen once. CDR3 residues: CASSSSLGGLTEAFF. In DNA form, the CDR3 reads TGTGCCAGCAGTTCCTCATTAGGCGGTCTTACTGAAGCTTTCTTT. V gene TRBV27 combines with J gene TRBJ1-1; no definite D call. CDR3 length: 15 amino acids. The V end lost 4 bases, the J end lost 5 bases, and 17 bases lay between the germline ends. Germline CDR1 reads MNHEY; CDR2 reads SMNVEV (reference sequence).

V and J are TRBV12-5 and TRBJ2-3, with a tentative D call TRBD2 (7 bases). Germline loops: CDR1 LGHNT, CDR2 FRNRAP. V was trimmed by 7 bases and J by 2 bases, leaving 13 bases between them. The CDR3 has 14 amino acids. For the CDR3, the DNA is TGTGCTAGTGCGAGGGGGGGTTTCACAGATACGCAGTATTTT. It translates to CASARGGFTDTQYF.

In DNA, the CDR3 is TGTGCCAGCAGCCAACATCCCCCGAGGCAGGGGTTTCATGATAACTATGGCTACACCTTC. It specifies CASSQHPPRQGFHDNYGYTF. The rearrangement uses TRBV4-2 and TRBJ1-2; D perhaps matches TRBD1 (6 bases). CDR3 size: 20 residues. V was cut by 2 bases and J by 1 base, with 26 bases left in between. The germline gives CDR1 LGHNA, CDR2 YNFKEQ.

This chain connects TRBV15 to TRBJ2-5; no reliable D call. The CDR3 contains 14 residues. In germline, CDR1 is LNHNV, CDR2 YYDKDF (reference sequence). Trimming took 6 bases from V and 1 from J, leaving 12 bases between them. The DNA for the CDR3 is TGTGCCACCAGTCTCGGCGGAAGCCAAGAGACCCAGTACTTC. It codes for CATSLGGSQETQYF.

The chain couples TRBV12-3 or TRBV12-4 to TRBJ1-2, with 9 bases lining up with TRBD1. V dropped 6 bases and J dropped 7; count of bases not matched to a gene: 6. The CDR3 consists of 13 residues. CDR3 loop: CASRPGQGFGYTF. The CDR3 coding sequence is TGTGCCAGCAGGCCGGGACAGGGATTTGGCTACACCTTC.

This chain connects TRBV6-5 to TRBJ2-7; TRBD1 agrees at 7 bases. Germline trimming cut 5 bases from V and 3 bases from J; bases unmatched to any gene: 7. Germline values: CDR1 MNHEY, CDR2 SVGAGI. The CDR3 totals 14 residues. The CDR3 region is CASSHGTEIYEQYF. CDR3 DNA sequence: TGTGCCAGCAGTCACGGGACAGAGATCTACGAGCAGTACTTC.

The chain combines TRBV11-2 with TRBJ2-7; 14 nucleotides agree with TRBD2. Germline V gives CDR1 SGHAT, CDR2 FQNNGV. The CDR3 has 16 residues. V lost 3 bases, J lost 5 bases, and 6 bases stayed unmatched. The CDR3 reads CASSFGLAGGVHEQYF. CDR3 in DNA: TGTGCCAGCAGCTTCGGACTAGCGGGAGGCGTCCACGAGCAGTACTTC.

The CDR3 sequence: CASNKLAGVFREQYF. The CDR3 DNA follows: TGTGCCAGCAATAAACTAGCGGGAGTGTTCCGCGAGCAGTACTTC. The chain is built from TRBV28 and TRBJ2-7, with 11 bases identical to TRBD2. Trimming removed 7 bases from V and 6 bases from J; junction bases left unmatched: 11. The germline gives CDR1 MDHEN, CDR2 SYDVKM. The CDR3 runs to 15 residues.

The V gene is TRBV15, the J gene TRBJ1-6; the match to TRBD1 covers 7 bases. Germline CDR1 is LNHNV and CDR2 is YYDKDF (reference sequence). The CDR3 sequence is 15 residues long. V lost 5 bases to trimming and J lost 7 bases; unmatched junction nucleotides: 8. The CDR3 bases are TGTGCCACCAGCGTCCGGGACAGCCAAAATTCACCCCTCCACTTT. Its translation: CATSVRDSQNSPLHF.

In DNA, the CDR3 is TGTGCCAGCAGTTTAGGGACGGTACAAGAGACCCAGTACTTC. Translated: CASSLGTVQETQYF. The chain has TRBV28 and TRBJ2-5; D may correspond to TRBD1 or TRBD2 (5 bases each). The CDR3 is 14 amino acids. Germline V gene sequence: CDR1 MDHEN, CDR2 SYDVKM. V was cut by 2 bases and J by 2 bases, with 9 bases left in between.

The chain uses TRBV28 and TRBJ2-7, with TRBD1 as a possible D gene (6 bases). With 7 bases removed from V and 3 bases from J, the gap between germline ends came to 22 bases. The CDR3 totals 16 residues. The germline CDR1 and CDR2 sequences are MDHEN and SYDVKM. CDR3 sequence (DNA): TGTGCCAGCAATGGACAGCAACCTCAAAATAACTACGAGCAGTACTTC. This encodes CASNGQQPQNNYEQYF.

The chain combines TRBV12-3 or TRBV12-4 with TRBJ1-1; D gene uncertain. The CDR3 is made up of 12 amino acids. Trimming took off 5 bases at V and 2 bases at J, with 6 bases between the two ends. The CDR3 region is CASSRLNTEAFF. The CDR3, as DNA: TGTGCCAGCAGTCGACTCAACACTGAAGCTTTCTTT.

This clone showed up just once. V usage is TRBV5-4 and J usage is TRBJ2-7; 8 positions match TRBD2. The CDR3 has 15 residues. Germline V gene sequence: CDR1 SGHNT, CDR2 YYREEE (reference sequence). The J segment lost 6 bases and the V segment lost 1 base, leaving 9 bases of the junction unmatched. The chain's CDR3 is CASSLLGTSYGEQYF. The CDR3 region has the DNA TGTGCCAGCAGCTTGCTCGGGACTAGTTATGGCGAGCAGTACTTC.